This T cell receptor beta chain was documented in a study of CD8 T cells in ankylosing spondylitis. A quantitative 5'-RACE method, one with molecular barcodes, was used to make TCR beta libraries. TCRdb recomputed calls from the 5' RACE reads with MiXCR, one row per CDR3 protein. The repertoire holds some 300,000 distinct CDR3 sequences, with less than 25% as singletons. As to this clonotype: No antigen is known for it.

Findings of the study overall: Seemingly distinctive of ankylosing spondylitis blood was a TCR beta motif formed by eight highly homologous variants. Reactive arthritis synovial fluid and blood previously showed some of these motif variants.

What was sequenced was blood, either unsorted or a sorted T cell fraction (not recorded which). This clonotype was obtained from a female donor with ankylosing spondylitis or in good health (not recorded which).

The DNA for the CDR3 is TGCAGTGCCAAACCGGGACTAGGGGCCACCGGGGAGCTGTTTTTT. Its protein product is CSAKPGLGATGELFF. The rearrangement links TRBV20-1 to TRBJ2-2; 8 bases align to TRBD2. This CDR3 comprises 15 residues. V shed 6 bases, J shed 4 bases, and the junction held 10 bases outside the gene matches. Germline CDR1 DFQATT, CDR2 SNEGSKA (reference sequence).